This T cell receptor (beta chain) is drawn from a study of blood T cell repertoires in COVID-19. Study overall: Sample material is recorded as cDNA or gDNA derived from T cells, B-cell-depleted T cells, or PBMCs.

Germline V CDR1 and CDR2: KGHDR, SFDVKD. The CDR3 runs 17 residues. V gave up 4 bases and J gave up 5 bases, with 22 bases separating them. Original handling: Reference gene primer amplification yielded estimated nucleated cell counts. Some clones are missing from TCRdb's copy, which holds only in-frame ones; the method was immunoSEQ multiplex PCR. That table furnishes V, J and clone size, whereas the DNA furnished D and trimming. The sample consists of tens of thousands of clones, 86% of them appearing once. The sequenced material came from peripheral blood. This receptor was identified in an elderly man with acute or convalescent COVID-19. J is TRBJ2-5 and V is TRBV24-1; TRBD1 is a possible D gene (5 bases). The CDR3 DNA is TGTGCCACCAGTGACCTGACAGACATGGATTGGTTGGAGACCCAGTACTTC. Amino acid sequence: CATSDLTDMDWLETQYF.